These T cell receptor beta chains were read from a single sample in a study of cytomegalovirus exposure and HLA in healthy donors. The table came from immunoSEQ multiplex PCR; TCRdb's copy has only in-frame clones and leaves some out. The table has about 80,000 clones, roughly 80% seen once. The sequenced sample was PBMCs. The receptors were gathered from a man aged 50-60 years in good health and CMV-seronegative. Each CDR3 is given with its conserved first and last residue. A D gene is named only where the DNA matches it firmly. Expanded clones get a size class; other rows say once, few or many, or leave the size out.

CDR3 protein,CDR3 DNA,D gene,J gene,clone size,V gene
CASSNQGAYEQYF,TGTGCCAGTAGTAATCAGGGGGCCTACGAGCAGTACTTC,TRBD1,TRBJ2-7,-,TRBV19
CASSVRDSHEQFF,TGTGCCAGTAGTGTACGGGACTCCCATGAGCAGTTCTTC,-,TRBJ2-1,-,TRBV19
CATQGAAGANVLTF,TGTGCCACACAGGGGGCGGCCGGGGCCAACGTCCTGACTTTC,TRBD1,TRBJ2-6,-,TRBV10-3
CASSPQGNTIYF,TGTGCCAGCTCACCCCAGGGAAACACCATATATTTT,-,TRBJ1-3,few,TRBV18
CASSPGTGSRNTIYF,TGTGCCAGCTCACCAGGGACAGGGAGTAGAAACACCATATATTTT,TRBD1,TRBJ1-3,-,TRBV18
CASSLGQGLVTEAFF,TGTGCCAGCAGCTTGGGACAGGGGTTGGTCACTGAAGCTTTCTTT,TRBD1,TRBJ1-1,-,TRBV5-6
CASSDGGGANVLTF,TGTGCCAGCAGTGACGGCGGTGGGGCCAACGTCCTGACTTTC,-,TRBJ2-6,few,TRBV25-1
CASSVTSLQDSPLHF,TGTGCCAGCAGTGTAACGAGCCTACAGGATTCACCCCTCCACTTT,-,TRBJ1-6,-,TRBV6-5
CASSLLRETQYF,TGTGCCAGCAGTTTACTTCGGGAGACCCAGTACTTC,-,TRBJ2-5,-,TRBV28
CASSPTRPDRGGYTF,TGTGCCAGCTCACCAACTAGGCCCGATCGGGGTGGCTACACCTTC,-,TRBJ1-2,-,TRBV18
CASSRTGTGYSPLHF,TGTGCCAGCAGCCGGACCGGGACAGGGTACTCACCCCTCCACTTT,TRBD1,TRBJ1-6,once,TRBV27
CATSRVENTGELFF,TGTGCCACCAGCAGGGTAGAGAACACCGGGGAGCTGTTTTTT,-,TRBJ2-2,-,TRBV15
CASSARLVGAGANPRETQYF,TGCGCCAGCAGTGCCCGGTTAGTAGGAGCGGGGGCCAACCCTCGGGAGACCCAGTACTTC,TRBD2,TRBJ2-5,few,TRBV10-2
CASRAGQESSYEQYF,TGTGCCAGCAGGGCGGGACAGGAGAGCTCCTACGAGCAGTACTTC,TRBD1,TRBJ2-7,few,TRBV6-5
CASSLSGRGTEAFF,TGTGCCAGCAGCTTATCGGGTAGGGGGACTGAAGCTTTCTTT,-,TRBJ1-1,-,TRBV7-9
CASSTTGTYNSPLHF,TGCGCCAGCAGTACGACAGGGACGTATAATTCACCCCTCCACTTT,TRBD1,TRBJ1-6,-,TRBV10-2
CASKPAWGVSNEQYF,TGTGCCAGCAAACCCGCCTGGGGGGTCTCCAACGAGCAGTACTTC,-,TRBJ2-7,-,TRBV2
CATSRDRRAPGYTF,TGTGCCACCTCCCGGGACAGGAGGGCCCCGGGCTACACCTTC,TRBD1,TRBJ1-2,-,TRBV15
CASSDRGRLGYTF,TGTGCCAGCAGTGACAGGGGGCGTCTTGGCTACACCTTC,TRBD1,TRBJ1-2,-,TRBV5-6
CASSEAGQSSGNTIYF,TGTGCCAGCAGTGAAGCGGGACAGAGCTCTGGAAACACCATATATTTT,TRBD1,TRBJ1-3,-,TRBV2
CASRPQGAANEKLFF,TGTGCCAGTAGACCACAGGGGGCAGCTAATGAAAAACTGTTTTTT,TRBD1,TRBJ1-4,-,TRBV19
CASSWGVGETQYF,TGTGCCAGCAGCTGGGGGGTCGGGGAGACCCAGTACTTC,-,TRBJ2-5,once,TRBV7-2
CASSVSGGALVNEQFF,TGTGCCAGCAGCGTTAGCGGGGGGGCCTTGGTGAATGAGCAGTTCTTC,TRBD2,TRBJ2-1,-,TRBV9
CASSPQGNYGYTF,TGTGCCAGCAGCCCTCAGGGGAACTATGGCTACACCTTC,-,TRBJ1-2,-,TRBV7-6
CASSMNRGYGYTF,TGTGCCAGTAGTATGAACAGGGGCTATGGCTACACCTTC,TRBD1,TRBJ1-2,-,TRBV19
CASSIIPGRNEQFF,TGTGCCAGTAGTATAATCCCAGGTCGTAATGAGCAGTTCTTC,-,TRBJ2-1,-,TRBV19